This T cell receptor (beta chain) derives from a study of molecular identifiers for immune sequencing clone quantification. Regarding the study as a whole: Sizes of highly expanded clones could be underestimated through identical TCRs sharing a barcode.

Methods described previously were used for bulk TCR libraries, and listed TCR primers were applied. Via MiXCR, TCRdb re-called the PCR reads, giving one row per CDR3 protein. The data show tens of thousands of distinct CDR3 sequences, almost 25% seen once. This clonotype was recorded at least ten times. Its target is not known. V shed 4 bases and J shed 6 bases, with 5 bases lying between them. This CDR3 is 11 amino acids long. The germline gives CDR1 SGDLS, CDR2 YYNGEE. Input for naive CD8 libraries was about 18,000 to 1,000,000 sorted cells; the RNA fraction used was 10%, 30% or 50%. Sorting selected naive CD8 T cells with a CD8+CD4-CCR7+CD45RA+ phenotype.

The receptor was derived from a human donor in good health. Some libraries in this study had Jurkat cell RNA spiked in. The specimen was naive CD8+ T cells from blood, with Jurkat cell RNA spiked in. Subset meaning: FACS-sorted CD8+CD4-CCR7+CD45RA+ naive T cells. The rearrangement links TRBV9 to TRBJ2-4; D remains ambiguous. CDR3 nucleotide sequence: TGTGCCAGCAGCCCAGGAAACATTCAGTACTTC. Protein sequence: CASSPGNIQYF.